Following are 15 T cell receptor beta chains from one sample sequenced in a study of shared clonotypes between healthy human individuals. Sequenced by immunoSEQ multiplex PCR; TCRdb stores in-frame clones only, minus some. The sample has fewer than 1.8 million clones; 98% to 99% are singletons. The sample consisted of naive CD4+ T cells sorted from blood. The subset here: CD45RA+ positively selected. Every receptor here comes from a man younger than 40 in good health.

This sequence joins TRBV5-1 and TRBJ1-1; D is unresolved. CDR3 length: 14 amino acids. Trimming stripped 0 bases from V and 0 bases from J, with 6 bases between. Germline V gives CDR1 SGHRS, CDR2 YFSETQ. In DNA, the CDR3 is TGCGCCAGCAGCTTGGACACCTTGAACACTGAAGCTTTCTTT. Its translation is CASSLDTLNTEAFF.

In the case of this clone: A read error may account for a junction end that differs from germline. The CDR3 sequence is CASSLGNQESQYF. The CDR3 nucleotides are TGTGCCAGCAGTTTGGGCAACCAAGAGTCCCAGTACTTC. The genes are TRBV28 and TRBJ2-5; D is ambiguous. In germline, CDR1 is MDHEN, CDR2 SYDVKM. The CDR3 has 13 amino acids.

The chain carries TRBV11-1 and TRBJ1-2; perhaps TRBD1 as D (6 bases). The germline gives CDR1 SGHAT, CDR2 FQDESV (reference sequence). Trimming stripped 1 base from V and 6 bases from J, with 12 bases between. This CDR3 region has 14 residues. The CDR3 DNA is TGTGCCAGCAGCTTAGTGGGGGGCGTCGATGGCTACACCTTC. Amino acids: CASSLVGGVDGYTF.

This sequence joins TRBV5-4 and TRBJ1-1; tentatively, D is TRBD1 (6 bases). The CDR3 length is 16 residues. From germline, CDR1 is SGHNT and CDR2 YYREEE (reference sequence). The ends were cut back, 4 bases at V and 0 bases at J, with 16 bases in the middle. This chain's CDR3 is CASSRRKQGLNTEAFF. In DNA form, the CDR3 reads TGTGCCAGCAGCCGTAGAAAACAGGGTCTGAACACTGAAGCTTTCTTT.

The genes are TRBV18 and TRBJ2-6; the D is unclear. Trimming took off 5 bases at V and 2 bases at J, with 22 bases between the two ends. The germline V gene encodes CDR1 KGHSH and CDR2 LQKENI. This CDR3 contains 19 residues. As DNA, the CDR3 is TGTGCCAGCTCATACGCCCCTCAGTCCGGGTTCCCTGGGGCCAACGTCCTGACTTTC. Amino acid sequence: CASSYAPQSGFPGANVLTF.

The chain combines TRBV11-2 with TRBJ2-3, with 12 bases that match TRBD2. V trimming: 5 bases; J trimming: 5 bases; junction bases outside the gene matches: 2. Germline CDR1 is SGHAT and CDR2 is FQNNGV. The CDR3 consists of 14 residues. In nucleotides, the CDR3 is TGTGCCAGCAGCCAGGGACTAGCGGGAGATACGCAGTATTTT. It is translated as CASSQGLAGDTQYF.

Of note for this clone: Germline and junction disagree at one end, which may indicate a read error. The chain uses TRBV7-7 and TRBJ2-2; D not resolved. From germline, CDR1 is SSHAT and CDR2 FNYEAQ (reference sequence). The CDR3 has 16 residues. CDR3 sequence: CASSLIVGFGTGELFF. CDR3 DNA sequence: TGTGCTAGCAGCTTAATAGTAGGATTTGGCACCGGGGAGCTGTTTTTT.

This clone has only one observation. J is TRBJ1-1 and V is TRBV5-4; D remains unclear. The V end lost 1 base, the J end lost 3 bases, and 7 bases lay between the germline ends. This CDR3 spans 13 amino acids. CDR1 is SGHNT and CDR2 is YYREEE in the germline V gene (reference sequence). In nucleotides, the CDR3 is TGTGCCAGCAGCTTGAATCCCCACACTGAAGCTTTCTTT. Its protein is CASSLNPHTEAFF.

The genes are TRBV11-2 and TRBJ2-5; D is perhaps TRBD1 (6 bases). V was shortened by 4 bases and J by 5 bases, with 14 bases between the two germline ends. CDR3 size: 14 residues. Per the germline V gene, CDR1 is SGHAT and CDR2 is FQNNGV. The CDR3 sequence is CASSSARGAETQYF. DNA of the CDR3: TGTGCCAGCAGCTCCGCCAGGGGTGCGGAGACCCAGTACTTC.

The chain combines TRBV15 with TRBJ2-7; D is tentatively TRBD1 or TRBD2 (5 bases each). V lost 3 bases, J lost 4 bases, and 16 bases lay in between. The CDR3 consists of 15 residues. Per the germline V gene, CDR1 is LNHNV and CDR2 is YYDKDF (reference sequence). The CDR3 region is CATSRGTYLEYEQYF. In DNA, the CDR3 is TGTGCCACCAGCAGGGGGACGTACCTGGAGTACGAGCAGTACTTC.

The V and J genes are TRBV5-1 and TRBJ2-7; D unresolved. V lost 0 bases, J lost 7 bases, and 17 bases lay in between. The V gene's germline CDR1 is SGHRS and CDR2 YFSETQ. The CDR3 consists of 15 residues. This CDR3 reads CASSLGLIGGMEQYF. In DNA form, the CDR3 reads TGCGCCAGCAGCTTGGGTTTGATTGGTGGGATGGAGCAGTACTTC.

This chain connects TRBV18 to TRBJ1-1; D is uncertain. The V end was cut by 6 bases, the J end by 3 bases, with 14 bases between. CDR1 and CDR2 (germline): KGHSH, LQKENI. The CDR3 contains 14 residues. CDR3 bases: TGTGCCAGCTCGCCGACGGATTCGGACACTGAAGCTTTCTTT. Protein sequence: CASSPTDSDTEAFF.

J is TRBJ1-5 and V is TRBV5-6; weak D call: TRBD1 (6 bases). V lost 3 bases and J 5 bases, leaving 12 bases between the germline ends. Germline-derived CDR1 and CDR2 are SGHDT and YYEEEE. This CDR3 contains 14 residues. The CDR3 region has the DNA TGTGCCAGCAGCTCCCAGGGGAGGTATCAGCCCCAGCATTTT. It codes for CASSSQGRYQPQHF.

The chain recombines TRBV11-3 with TRBJ1-1, with a possible D match to TRBD1 (6 bases). V was shortened by 0 bases and J by 3 bases, with 14 bases between the two germline ends. CDR1 is SGHNT and CDR2 is YENEEA in the germline V gene. The CDR3 length is 16 residues. The CDR3: CASSLDHQGGYTEAFF. The DNA for the CDR3 is TGTGCCAGCAGCTTAGACCACCAAGGGGGTTACACTGAAGCTTTCTTT. Complete variable domain (other parts from reference TRBV11-3 and TRBJ1-1): EAGVVQSPRYKIIEKKQPVAFWCNPISGHNTLYWYLQNLGQGPELLIRYENEEAVDDSQLPKDRFSAERLKGVDSTLKIQPAELGDSAVYLCASSLDHQGGYTEAFFGQGTRLTVV.

V usage is TRBV7-2 and J usage is TRBJ2-1; TRBD2 matches at 7 bases. The CDR3 runs 16 residues. The trim removed 5 bases at V and 0 bases at J, leaving 7 bases unmatched. Germline CDR1 is SGHTA and CDR2 is FQGNSA. CDR3 DNA: TGTGCCAGCAGCCTTTGGGGGAGGGCCTCCTACAATGAGCAGTTCTTC. It is translated as CASSLWGRASYNEQFF.